A selection of T cell receptor beta chains follows, all from one sample in a study of CD8+CD57+ T cells in acquired aplastic anemia. One entry per CDR3 protein, called by TCRdb with MiXCR from the reads. This sample has some 180,000 distinct CDR3 sequences, with approximately 48% found just once. The specimen was sorted CD4+, CD8+, or CD8+CD57+ T cells (not recorded which) from PBMCs. The receptors here all came from a human donor with aplastic anemia. CDR3s include the opening cysteine and the closing phenylalanine or tryptophan. Each record gives: D gene, J gene, V gene, clone size, CDR3 protein, CDR3 DNA. The D gene is left open where the match is weak. A row's size may be missing; if present it is once, few, many or a size class.

D gene: .
J gene: TRBJ1-1
V gene: TRBV4-2
clone size: .
CDR3 protein: CASSQDKSGAGAFF
CDR3 DNA: TGTGCCAGCAGCCAAGATAAGTCGGGGGCCGGGGCTTTCTTT

D gene: TRBD1
J gene: TRBJ1-1
V gene: TRBV12-3/TRBV12-4
clone size: many
CDR3 protein: CASSFDRGNTEAFF
CDR3 DNA: TGTGCCAGCAGTTTCGACAGGGGGAACACTGAAGCTTTCTTT

D gene: TRBD1
J gene: TRBJ2-5
V gene: TRBV7-7
clone size: .
CDR3 protein: CASSFQGVSQETQYF
CDR3 DNA: TGTGCCAGCAGCTTTCAGGGGGTTTCCCAAGAGACCCAGTACTTC

D gene: TRBD2
J gene: TRBJ2-1
V gene: TRBV7-9
clone size: once
CDR3 protein: CASSLGGGQFF
CDR3 DNA: TGTGCCAGCAGCTTAGGCGGGGGGCAGTTCTTC

D gene: TRBD2
J gene: TRBJ2-1
V gene: TRBV27
clone size: .
CDR3 protein: CASSLPLGGGHNEQFF
CDR3 DNA: TGTGCCAGCAGTTTACCCCTGGGGGGGGGACACAATGAGCAGTTCTTC

D gene: TRBD2
J gene: TRBJ2-3
V gene: TRBV9
clone size: many
CDR3 protein: CASSVELAGGAADTQYF
CDR3 DNA: TGTGCCAGCAGCGTAGAATTGGCGGGGGGGGCGGCAGATACGCAGTATTTT

D gene: .
J gene: TRBJ1-6
V gene: TRBV25-1
clone size: .
CDR3 protein: CASSGNTYNSPLHF
CDR3 DNA: TGTGCCAGCAGCGGCAATACCTATAATTCACCCCTCCACTTT

D gene: .
J gene: TRBJ1-3
V gene: TRBV2
clone size: .
CDR3 protein: CASTKGGANTIYF
CDR3 DNA: TGTGCCAGCACCAAGGGGGGGGCGAACACCATATATTTT

D gene: .
J gene: TRBJ1-5
V gene: TRBV10-3
clone size: few
CDR3 protein: CAISDHPGQPQHF
CDR3 DNA: TGTGCCATCAGTGATCACCCGGGTCAGCCCCAGCATTTT

D gene: .
J gene: TRBJ1-1
V gene: TRBV6-5
clone size: many
CDR3 protein: CASSAWGSGNTEAFF
CDR3 DNA: TGTGCCAGCTCTGCATGGGGGTCGGGGAACACTGAAGCTTTCTTT

D gene: .
J gene: TRBJ2-1
V gene: TRBV24-1
clone size: many
CDR3 protein: CATGSTTGSVNEQFF
CDR3 DNA: TGTGCCACCGGATCGACGACAGGCAGTGTGAATGAGCAGTTCTTC

D gene: TRBD1
J gene: TRBJ2-7
V gene: TRBV2
clone size: .
CDR3 protein: CASTQTGTYEQYF
CDR3 DNA: TGTGCCAGCACTCAGACAGGGACCTACGAGCAGTACTTC

D gene: .
J gene: TRBJ1-6
V gene: TRBV2
clone size: .
CDR3 protein: CASSRDKGTPAHF
CDR3 DNA: TGTGCCAGCAGCCGGGACAAGGGGACCCCGGCCCACTTT

D gene: TRBD1
J gene: TRBJ1-1
V gene: TRBV19
clone size: many
CDR3 protein: CASRGVTGGAETEAFF
CDR3 DNA: TGTGCCAGCCGGGGGGTAACAGGGGGCGCCGAAACTGAAGCTTTCTTT

D gene: .
J gene: TRBJ2-7
V gene: TRBV20-1
clone size: .
CDR3 protein: CSARDVADPSYEQYF
CDR3 DNA: TGCAGTGCTAGAGATGTAGCGGATCCCTCCTACGAGCAGTACTTC

D gene: TRBD1
J gene: TRBJ2-7
V gene: TRBV7-3
clone size: many
CDR3 protein: CASSPGTGEQYF
CDR3 DNA: TGTGCCAGCAGCCCCGGGACAGGCGAGCAGTACTTC

D gene: .
J gene: TRBJ1-3
V gene: TRBV4-1
clone size: few
CDR3 protein: CASSLLRGGNTIYF
CDR3 DNA: TGCGCCAGCAGCCTCCTTAGGGGGGGAAACACCATATATTTT

D gene: TRBD2
J gene: TRBJ2-7
V gene: TRBV6-1
clone size: many
CDR3 protein: CASTAGGLYEQYF
CDR3 DNA: TGTGCCAGCACAGCGGGGGGACTCTACGAGCAGTACTTC

D gene: TRBD1
J gene: TRBJ2-2
V gene: TRBV5-1
clone size: .
CDR3 protein: CASSSTGGDTGKLFF
CDR3 DNA: TGCGCCAGCAGCTCGACAGGGGGAGACACCGGGAAGCTGTTTTTT

D gene: .
J gene: TRBJ2-7
V gene: TRBV7-4
clone size: few
CDR3 protein: CASSSQGPYEQYF
CDR3 DNA: TGTGCCAGCAGCTCTCAGGGTCCCTACGAGCAGTACTTC